In its sample, the clone carrying this T cell receptor (beta chain) was seen many times. With 5 bases removed from V and 2 bases from J, the gap between germline ends came to 9 bases. Germline V gene data show CDR1 as MNHEY and CDR2 as SVGAGI. CDR3 length: 13 residues. The unsorted libraries were made from 2 million PBMCs kept at -80 C. This entry comes from a study of neurological immune-mediated disorders. One entry per CDR3 protein results from TCRdb running MiXCR on the 5' RACE reads. The table has 95,000 or so distinct CDR3 sequences, approximately 3.3% seen once. The chain recombines TRBV6-5 with TRBJ1-2; TRBD1 might be the D (5 bases). This TCR was recovered from a woman aged 18-35 years with multiple sclerosis. The sequencing input was PBMCs. The CDR3 bases are TGTGCCAGCAGTCAGACAGAGAACTATGGCTACACCTTC. It translates to CASSQTENYGYTF.